The 9 T cell receptor beta chains reported below all come from one sample, sequenced in a study of T-cell memory formation after mild COVID-19 (dated by TCRdb to the early 2020s). Library generation was performed with 5' RACE. The sequencer was an Illumina NovaSeq 6000. TCRdb handled the public reads itself, with Q25 trimming in fastp and clone calling in MiXCR, and kept productive beta chains. Identical CDR3 proteins give one entry, which carries the most common genes and DNA. The sample has hundreds of thousands of distinct CDR3 sequences on record, roughly a fifth of them singletons. The ten largest clones represent about 8.4% of the sample. The sample taken for sequencing was PBMCs or a T cell subset sorted from them (not recorded which). The receptors shown here come from an adult woman who had mild COVID-19 (a few samples of this study predate the infection). The sample titles of this study are shuffled in the database, so cell type and time point are left out; the donor was told from shared clones.

V is TRBV4-1 and J is TRBJ2-2, with a possible D match to TRBD2 (5 bases). Germline values: CDR1 MGHRA, CDR2 YSYEKL. This CDR3 contains 17 residues. Trimming shortened V by 1 base and J by 4 bases, and 16 bases separated the two germline ends. The DNA of the CDR3 is TGCGCCAGCAGCCAAGGCTGGGGAGTTTCGAGCACCGGGGAGCTGTTTTTT. It translates to CASSQGWGVSSTGELFF.

V is TRBV7-8 and J is TRBJ1-1; tentatively, D is TRBD1 (6 bases). Germline values: CDR1 SGHVS, CDR2 FQNEAQ. This CDR3 has 15 amino acids. Between the trimmed V and J ends, which lost 3 bases and 8 bases, there was a span of 19 bases. CDR3 DNA: TGTGCCAGCAGCTTTGGCGGGACAAGTCCCGGGGAAGCTTTCTTT. It is translated as CASSFGGTSPGEAFF.

V and J are TRBV24-1 and TRBJ1-2; D unresolved. V shed 8 bases and J shed 4 bases, with 1 base lying between them. This CDR3 spans 9 amino acids. Germline values: CDR1 KGHDR, CDR2 SFDVKD. The CDR3 coding sequence is TGTGCCACCACCTATGGCTACACCTTC. Translating it yields CATTYGYTF.

The chain uses TRBV4-3 and TRBJ1-1; possibly TRBD1 for D (5 bases). The CDR3 consists of 15 residues. Trimming left V 1 base short and J 2 bases short, with 11 bases between. Per the germline V gene, CDR1 is LGHNA and CDR2 is YSLEER. The CDR3 DNA is TGCGCCAGCAGCCAAGGGAGACAGATAAACACTGAAGCTTTCTTT. Its translation is CASSQGRQINTEAFF.

The genes are TRBV20-1 and TRBJ1-2; D may be TRBD1 (6 bases). Germline V gene sequence: CDR1 DFQATT, CDR2 SNEGSKA (reference sequence). Trimming removed 3 bases at V and 8 bases at J, with 22 bases between. This CDR3 is 15 amino acids long. The CDR3 spells CSARKQRDRPYGYTF. CDR3 sequence (DNA): TGCAGTGCTAGGAAGCAGAGAGACAGGCCTTACGGCTACACCTTC.

The J gene is TRBJ1-6, the V gene TRBV14; no clear D. V lost 0 bases and J lost 0, with 9 bases in between. CDR3 length: 17 amino acids. The germline V gene encodes CDR1 SGHDN and CDR2 FVKESK. The CDR3 spells CASSQDWGFSYNSPLHF. In nucleotides, the CDR3 is TGTGCCAGCAGCCAAGATTGGGGTTTCTCCTATAATTCACCCCTCCACTTT.

This clonotype has more than one count but fewer than ten. The rearrangement joins TRBV4-1 to TRBJ1-2; the D is unclear. The CDR3 runs to 14 residues. Per the germline V gene, CDR1 is MGHRA and CDR2 is YSYEKL. Deletions cut 5 bases from V and 4 bases from J, with 14 bases between. CDR3 nucleotides: TGCGCCAGCAGCTCAGACGGCCTGTCCTATGGCTACACCTTC. Protein: CASSSDGLSYGYTF.

This clonotype has only a few counts. The V call is TRBV5-1, the J call TRBJ2-4, with D possibly matching TRBD2 (5 bases). The CDR3 is 16 amino acids. Trimming left V 4 bases short and J 0 bases short, with 14 bases between. CDR1 is SGHRS and CDR2 is YFSETQ in the germline V gene. Here the CDR3 DNA reads TGCGCCAGCAGCCCCCCCGTTGAGGGAGCCAAAAACATTCAGTACTTC. Protein: CASSPPVEGAKNIQYF.

The genes are TRBV6-6 and TRBJ2-6, with D possibly being TRBD1 (5 bases). Deletions cut 2 bases from V and 3 bases from J, with 11 bases between. The CDR3 runs to 16 residues. The germline gives CDR1 MNHNY, CDR2 SVGAGI (reference sequence). The CDR3 coding sequence is TGTGCCAGCAGTTACCCCCCAGGGTTTGGGGCCAACGTCCTGACTTTC. This gives the protein CASSYPPGFGANVLTF.